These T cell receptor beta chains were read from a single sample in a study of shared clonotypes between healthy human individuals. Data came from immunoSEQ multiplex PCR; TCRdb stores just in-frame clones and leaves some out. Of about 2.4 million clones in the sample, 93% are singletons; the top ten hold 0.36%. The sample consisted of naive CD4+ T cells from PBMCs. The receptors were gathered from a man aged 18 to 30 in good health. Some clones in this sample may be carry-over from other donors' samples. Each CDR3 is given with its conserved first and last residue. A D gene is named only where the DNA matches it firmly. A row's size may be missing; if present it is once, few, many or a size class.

cdr3_nt: TGTGCCAGCAGTGAGTCGACCGTCACAGATACGCAGTATTTT
cdr3_aa: CASSESTVTDTQYF
v_call: TRBV2
d_call: -
j_call: TRBJ2-3
clone_size: -

cdr3_nt: TGTGCCAGCAGCCCAACGCGGAGTTTCGACGAGCAGTACTTC
cdr3_aa: CASSPTRSFDEQYF
v_call: TRBV7-3
d_call: -
j_call: TRBJ2-7
clone_size: -

cdr3_nt: TGTGCCAGCAGCTTGGTGAATGCCGAACCGGGACCGCACTATGGCTACACCTTC
cdr3_aa: CASSLVNAEPGPHYGYTF
v_call: TRBV5-6
d_call: -
j_call: TRBJ1-2
clone_size: -

cdr3_nt: TGTGCCAGTAGTTCCCTAGGTGATGGGCAGCCCCAGCATTTT
cdr3_aa: CASSSLGDGQPQHF
v_call: TRBV19
d_call: -
j_call: TRBJ1-5
clone_size: -

cdr3_nt: TGTGCCAGCAGCTTAGGCGGGGGATCTAGCTATGGCTACACCTTC
cdr3_aa: CASSLGGGSSYGYTF
v_call: TRBV11-2
d_call: -
j_call: TRBJ1-2
clone_size: -

cdr3_nt: TGTGCTAGTGGTTTGGTACGGCTAGCGGGATACGAGCAGTACTTC
cdr3_aa: CASGLVRLAGYEQYF
v_call: TRBV12-5
d_call: TRBD2
j_call: TRBJ2-7
clone_size: -

cdr3_nt: TGTGCCAGCAGCCAAGGTGGGACTTGGTACGAGCAGTACTTC
cdr3_aa: CASSQGGTWYEQYF
v_call: TRBV4-2
d_call: -
j_call: TRBJ2-7
clone_size: -

cdr3_nt: TGTGCCAGCAGCTCCAGGCGGGGGGGGCCAAGTTACGAGCAGTACTTC
cdr3_aa: CASSSRRGGPSYEQYF
v_call: TRBV7-8
d_call: TRBD2
j_call: TRBJ2-7
clone_size: -

cdr3_nt: TGCGCCAGCGGGGAGGGACCTGCCGGAAACACCATATATTTT
cdr3_aa: CASGEGPAGNTIYF
v_call: TRBV5-1
d_call: -
j_call: TRBJ1-3
clone_size: -

cdr3_nt: TGTGCCTGGTCAAGGACAGGAGATAAGTATGGCTACACCTTC
cdr3_aa: CAWSRTGDKYGYTF
v_call: TRBV30
d_call: TRBD1
j_call: TRBJ1-2
clone_size: -

cdr3_nt: TGTGCCAGCAGCGGCTACCCCGGAAGAACAGATACGCAGTATTTT
cdr3_aa: CASSGYPGRTDTQYF
v_call: TRBV5-5
d_call: -
j_call: TRBJ2-3
clone_size: -

cdr3_nt: TGTGCCAGCAGCCGGTCACGTTCTAGCACAGATACGCAGTATTTT
cdr3_aa: CASSRSRSSTDTQYF
v_call: TRBV27
d_call: -
j_call: TRBJ2-3
clone_size: -

cdr3_nt: TGCGCCAGCAGCCAGACAGGGGGCAGCGCCTACACCTTC
cdr3_aa: CASSQTGGSAYTF
v_call: TRBV4-1
d_call: TRBD1
j_call: TRBJ1-2
clone_size: -

cdr3_nt: TGTGCCTGGGGCAGCGCGAGGACTAGCTGGTACTACAATGAGCAGTTCTTC
cdr3_aa: CAWGSARTSWYYNEQFF
v_call: TRBV30
d_call: TRBD2
j_call: TRBJ2-1
clone_size: -

cdr3_nt: TGTGCCAGCAGCTTAGGAATGGCCGGGGAGCTGTTTTTT
cdr3_aa: CASSLGMAGELFF
v_call: TRBV7-2
d_call: -
j_call: TRBJ2-2
clone_size: -

cdr3_nt: TGTGCCAGCAGTCGTAGCGGGAGCACAGATACGCAGTATTTT
cdr3_aa: CASSRSGSTDTQYF
v_call: TRBV28
d_call: TRBD2
j_call: TRBJ2-3
clone_size: once

cdr3_nt: TGTGCCAGCAGCTTAGTAAGGGGGGGAACCTACGAGCAGTACTTC
cdr3_aa: CASSLVRGGTYEQYF
v_call: TRBV7-8
d_call: -
j_call: TRBJ2-7
clone_size: -

cdr3_nt: TGTGCCAGCAGTGATGTGGTATCGAACACTGAAGCTTTCTTT
cdr3_aa: CASSDVVSNTEAFF
v_call: TRBV2
d_call: -
j_call: TRBJ1-1
clone_size: -

cdr3_nt: TGTGCCAGCAGTTTATCCGGCCGGACGAACACCATATATTTT
cdr3_aa: CASSLSGRTNTIYF
v_call: TRBV27
d_call: -
j_call: TRBJ1-3
clone_size: -